This is a list of T cell receptor beta chains from one sample in a study of metastatic and nonmetastatic thyroid tumors. TCRdb ran MiXCR on the PCR reads. The sample lists about 30,000 clones; approximately 34% were seen once. The material sequenced was tumor tissue. The receptors stem from a female donor with papillary thyroid cancer or a benign thyroid nodule (not recorded which). Some clones in this sample may be carry-over from other donors' samples. The CDR3 runs from the conserved cysteine through the conserved F or W. The listing skips clone size in some rows; elsewhere it reads once, few, many or a size class.

j_gene,v_gene,abundance,CDR3aa
TRBJ2-7,TRBV12-3/TRBV12-4,-,CASSSDSHEQYF
TRBJ2-3,TRBV4-1,once,CASSQVSGRGTDTQYF
TRBJ1-2,TRBV5-8,-,CASSLDNYGYTF
TRBJ2-1,TRBV5-1,-,CASSKTNSYNEQFF
TRBJ2-7,TRBV10-2,-,CASSRQVGYEQYF
TRBJ1-1,TRBV11-2,-,CASSLAGSDTQAFF
TRBJ2-5,TRBV19,-,CASSTGRRETQYF
TRBJ2-3,TRBV7-3,once,CASSFDVAGVDTQYF
TRBJ1-6,TRBV30,-,CAWSVYHGSSYNSPLHF
TRBJ2-7,TRBV28,-,CASSRDRGLYEQYF
TRBJ2-1,TRBV10-3,few,CAISVGGEQFF
TRBJ1-2,TRBV28,few,CASSLGGTGYGYTF
TRBJ2-7,TRBV27,-,CASTARGGARYEQYF
TRBJ1-6,TRBV5-1,-,CASSLDARDRDNSPLHF
TRBJ2-1,TRBV11-1,few,CASSQRGTEDNEQFF
TRBJ2-5,TRBV2,-,CASEGHLETQYF
TRBJ2-2,TRBV4-2,-,CASSQDWSGETGELFF
TRBJ2-2,TRBV11-3,-,CASSLDGSTGELFF
TRBJ1-1,TRBV28,few,CASSLGGNTEAFF
TRBJ2-7,TRBV15,-,CATSREIGTGGNEQYF
TRBJ2-7,TRBV12-3/TRBV12-4,few,CASNKGTSGRNEQYF
TRBJ2-1,TRBV20-1,-,CSASTVNEQFF
TRBJ1-5,TRBV7-8,-,CASSPGQGAQPQHF
TRBJ2-1,TRBV5-1,-,CASSLGPGDRPEQFF
TRBJ2-7,TRBV6-2/TRBV6-3,many,CASSQGQGSSYEQYF
TRBJ1-2,TRBV28,-,CASSLGTGYLGYGYTF
TRBJ2-1,TRBV5-1,once,CASSSGQGDNEQFF
TRBJ1-1,TRBV10-1,-,CASSMQENTEAFF
TRBJ1-6,TRBV6-1,few,CASSSETGTNNSPLHF
TRBJ1-2,TRBV3-1,-,CASSQDQGAYGYTF
TRBJ1-6,TRBV6-1,few,CASGDREESPLHF
TRBJ2-2,TRBV12-3/TRBV12-4,-,CASSLNSANTGELFF
TRBJ2-3,TRBV7-2,many,CASSLTGMGDTQYF
TRBJ2-5,TRBV19,-,CASSFGTAQETQYF
TRBJ1-2,TRBV11-2,-,CASRLTGNYGYTF
TRBJ2-1,TRBV6-5,few,CASSYRRTSGRANEQFF
TRBJ2-6,TRBV18,many,CASSPPRGLSGANVLTF
TRBJ2-1,TRBV27,-,CASRSGLASYNEQFF
TRBJ1-6,TRBV19,-,CASSLKQESPLHF
TRBJ2-2,TRBV20-1,-,CSAPNLGTGELFF
TRBJ1-6,TRBV27,-,CASSSLAYPGQNSPLHF
TRBJ2-7,TRBV6-9,-,CASSVLPGHGAYEQHF
TRBJ2-1,TRBV28,few,CASSSGLAGTEQFF
TRBJ1-1,TRBV18,-,CASSPTLPGLTNTEAFF
TRBJ2-3,TRBV28,few,CASAYLQGTDTQYF
TRBJ2-5,TRBV12-3/TRBV12-4,few,CASRGQAQETQYF
TRBJ2-7,TRBV28,-,CASSPPGGGYEQYF
TRBJ1-2,TRBV6-1,many,CASGLDSGAGYTF